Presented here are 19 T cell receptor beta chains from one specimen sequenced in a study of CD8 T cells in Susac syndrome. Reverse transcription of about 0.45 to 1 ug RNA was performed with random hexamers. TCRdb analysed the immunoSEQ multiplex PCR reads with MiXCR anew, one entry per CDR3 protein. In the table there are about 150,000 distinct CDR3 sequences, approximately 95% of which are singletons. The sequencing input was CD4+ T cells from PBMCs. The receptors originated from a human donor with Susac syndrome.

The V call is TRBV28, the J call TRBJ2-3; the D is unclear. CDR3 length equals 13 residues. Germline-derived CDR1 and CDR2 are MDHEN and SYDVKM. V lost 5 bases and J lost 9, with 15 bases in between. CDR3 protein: CASSPPSVQTQYF. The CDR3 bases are TGTGCCAGCAGTCCCCCGTCAGTCCAAACGCAGTATTTT.

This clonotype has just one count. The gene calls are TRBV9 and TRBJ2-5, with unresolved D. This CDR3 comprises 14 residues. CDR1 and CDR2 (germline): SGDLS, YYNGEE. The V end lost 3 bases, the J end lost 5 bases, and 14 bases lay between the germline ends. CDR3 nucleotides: TGTGCCAGCAGCGGCCGGGCCTTTGGCGAGACCCAGTACTTC. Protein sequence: CASSGRAFGETQYF. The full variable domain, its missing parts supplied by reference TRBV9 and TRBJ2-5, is DSGVTQTPKHLITATGQRVTLRCSPRSGDLSVYWYQQSLDQGLQFLIQYYNGEERAKGNILERFSAQQFPDLHSELNLSSLELGDSALYFCASSGRAFGETQYFGPGTRLLVL.

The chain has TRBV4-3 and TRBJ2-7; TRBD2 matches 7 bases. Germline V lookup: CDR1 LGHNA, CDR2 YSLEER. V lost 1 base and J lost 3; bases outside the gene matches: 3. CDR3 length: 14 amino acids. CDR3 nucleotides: TGCGCCAGCAGCCAAGGCCGGGGGGTCTACGAGCAGTACTTC. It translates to CASSQGRGVYEQYF.

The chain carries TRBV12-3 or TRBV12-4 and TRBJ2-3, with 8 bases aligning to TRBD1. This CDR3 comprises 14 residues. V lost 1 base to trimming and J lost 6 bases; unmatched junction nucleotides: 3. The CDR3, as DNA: TGTGCCAGCAGTTTAGGGACAGGGTCGGATACGCAGTATTTT. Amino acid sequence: CASSLGTGSDTQYF.

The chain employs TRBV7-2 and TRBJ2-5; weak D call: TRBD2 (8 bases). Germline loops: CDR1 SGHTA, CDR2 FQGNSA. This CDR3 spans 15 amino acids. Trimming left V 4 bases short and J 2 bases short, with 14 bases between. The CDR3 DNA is TGTGCCAGCAGCTCCGGGGGGGGACAGCAAGAGACCCAGTACTTC. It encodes CASSSGGGQQETQYF.

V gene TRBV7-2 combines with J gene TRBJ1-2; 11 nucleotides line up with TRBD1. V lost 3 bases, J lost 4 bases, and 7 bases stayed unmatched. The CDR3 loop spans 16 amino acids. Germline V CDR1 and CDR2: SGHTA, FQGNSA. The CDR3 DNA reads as TGTGCCAGCAGCTTCCTCGGGACAGGGGGTCGCTATGGCTACACCTTC. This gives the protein CASSFLGTGGRYGYTF.

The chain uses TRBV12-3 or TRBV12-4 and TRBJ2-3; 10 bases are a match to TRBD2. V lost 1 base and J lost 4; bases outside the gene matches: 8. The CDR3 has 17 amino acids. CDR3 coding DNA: TGTGCCAGCAGTTTAGGGTCCCGGGGGACTAGCGCAGATACGCAGTATTTT. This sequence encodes CASSLGSRGTSADTQYF.

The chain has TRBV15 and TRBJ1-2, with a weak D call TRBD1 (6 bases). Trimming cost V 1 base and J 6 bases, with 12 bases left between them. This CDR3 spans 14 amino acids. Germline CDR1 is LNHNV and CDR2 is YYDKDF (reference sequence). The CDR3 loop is CATSRAQGRHGYTF. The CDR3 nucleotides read TGTGCCACCAGCAGAGCACAGGGTAGACATGGCTACACCTTC. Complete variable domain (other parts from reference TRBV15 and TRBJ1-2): DAMVIQNPRYQVTQFGKPVTLSCSQTLNHNVMYWYQQKSSQAPKLLFHYYDKDFNNEADTPDNFQSRRPNTSFCFLDIRSPGLGDTAMYLCATSRAQGRHGYTFGSGTRLTVV.

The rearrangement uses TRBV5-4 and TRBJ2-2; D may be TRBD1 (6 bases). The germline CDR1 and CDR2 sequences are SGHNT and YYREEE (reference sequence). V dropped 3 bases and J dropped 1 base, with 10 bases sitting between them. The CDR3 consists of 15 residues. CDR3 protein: CASSSGQLNTGELFF. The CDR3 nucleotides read TGTGCCAGCAGCTCCGGACAGTTGAACACCGGGGAGCTGTTTTTT. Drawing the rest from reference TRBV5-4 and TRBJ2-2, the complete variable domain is ETGVTQSPTHLIKTRGQQVTLRCSSQSGHNTVSWYQQALGQGPQFIFQYYREEENGRGNFPPRFSGLQFPNYSSELNVNALELDDSALYLCASSSGQLNTGELFFGEGSRLTVL.

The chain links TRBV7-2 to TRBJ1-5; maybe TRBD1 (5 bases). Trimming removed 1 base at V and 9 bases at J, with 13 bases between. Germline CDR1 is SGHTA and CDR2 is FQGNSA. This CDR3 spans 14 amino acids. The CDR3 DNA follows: TGTGCCAGCAGCTTAGGGAGACAGTTTCCGCCCCAGCATTTT. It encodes CASSLGRQFPPQHF.

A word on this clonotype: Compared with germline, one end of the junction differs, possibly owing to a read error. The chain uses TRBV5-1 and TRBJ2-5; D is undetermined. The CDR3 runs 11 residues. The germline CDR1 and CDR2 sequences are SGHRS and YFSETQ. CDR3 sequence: CASRLKETQYF. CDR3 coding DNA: TGTGCCAGCAGGCTTAAAGAGACCCAGTACTTC.

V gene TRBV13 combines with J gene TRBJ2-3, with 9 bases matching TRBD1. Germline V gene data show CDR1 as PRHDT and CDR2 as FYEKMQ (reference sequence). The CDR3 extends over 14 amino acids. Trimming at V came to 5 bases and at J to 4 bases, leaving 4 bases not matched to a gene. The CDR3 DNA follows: TGTGCCAGCAGCAAGACAGGGGGATCAGATACGCAGTATTTT. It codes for CASSKTGGSDTQYF.

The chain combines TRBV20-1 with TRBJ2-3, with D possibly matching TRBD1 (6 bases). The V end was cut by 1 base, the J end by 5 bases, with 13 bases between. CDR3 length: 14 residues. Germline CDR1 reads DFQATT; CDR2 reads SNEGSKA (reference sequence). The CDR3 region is CSARVRTQGDTQYF. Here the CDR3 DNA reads TGCAGTGCTAGAGTTAGGACACAGGGAGATACGCAGTATTTT.

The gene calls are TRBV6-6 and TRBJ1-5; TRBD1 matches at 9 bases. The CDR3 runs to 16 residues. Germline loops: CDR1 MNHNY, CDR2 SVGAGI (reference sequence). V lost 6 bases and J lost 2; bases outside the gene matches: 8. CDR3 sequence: CASSGRDREGNQPQHF. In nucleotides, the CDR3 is TGTGCCAGCAGCGGCCGGGACAGGGAGGGCAATCAGCCCCAGCATTTT.

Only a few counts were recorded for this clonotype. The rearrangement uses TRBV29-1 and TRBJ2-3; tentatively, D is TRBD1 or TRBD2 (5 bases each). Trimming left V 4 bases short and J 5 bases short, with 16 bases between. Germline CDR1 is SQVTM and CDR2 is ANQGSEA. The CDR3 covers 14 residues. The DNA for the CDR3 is TGCAGCGTTGTCGAGGGGTCTCTAGTAGATACGCAGTATTTT. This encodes CSVVEGSLVDTQYF.

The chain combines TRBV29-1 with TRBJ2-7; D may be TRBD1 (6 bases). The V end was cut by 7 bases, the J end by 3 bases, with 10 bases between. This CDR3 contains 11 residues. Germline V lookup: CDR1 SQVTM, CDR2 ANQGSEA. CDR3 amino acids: CSATQGYEQYF. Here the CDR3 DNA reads TGCAGCGCCACACAGGGCTACGAGCAGTACTTC.

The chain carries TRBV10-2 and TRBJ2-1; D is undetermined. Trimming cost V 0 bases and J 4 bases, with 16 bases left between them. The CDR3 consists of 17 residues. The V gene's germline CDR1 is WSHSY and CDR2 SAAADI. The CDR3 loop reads CASSESSLGPLYNEQFF. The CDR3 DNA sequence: TGCGCCAGCAGTGAGTCCTCACTTGGTCCCCTATACAATGAGCAGTTCTTC.

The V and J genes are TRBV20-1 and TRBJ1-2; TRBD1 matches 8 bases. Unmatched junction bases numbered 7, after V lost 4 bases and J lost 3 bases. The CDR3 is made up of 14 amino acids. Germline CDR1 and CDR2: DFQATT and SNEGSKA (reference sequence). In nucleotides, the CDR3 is TGCAGTGCTACCCGACAGGGGCCGGACTATGGCTACACCTTC. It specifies CSATRQGPDYGYTF.

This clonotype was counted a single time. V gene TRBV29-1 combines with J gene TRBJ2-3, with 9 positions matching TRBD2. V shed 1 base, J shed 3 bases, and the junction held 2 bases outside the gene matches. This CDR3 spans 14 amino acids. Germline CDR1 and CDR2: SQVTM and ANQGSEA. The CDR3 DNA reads TGCAGCGTTGAAGTGCGGGGGGGGACAGATACGCAGTATTTT. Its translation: CSVEVRGGTDTQYF.